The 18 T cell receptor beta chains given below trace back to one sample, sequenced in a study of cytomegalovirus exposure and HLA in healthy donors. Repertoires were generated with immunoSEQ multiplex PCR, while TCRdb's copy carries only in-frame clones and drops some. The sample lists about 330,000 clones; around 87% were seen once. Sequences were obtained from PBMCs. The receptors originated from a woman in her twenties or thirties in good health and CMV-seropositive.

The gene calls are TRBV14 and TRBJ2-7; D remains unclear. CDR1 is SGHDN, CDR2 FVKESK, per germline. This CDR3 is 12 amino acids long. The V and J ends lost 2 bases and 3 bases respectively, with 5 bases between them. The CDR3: CASSQLGYEQYF. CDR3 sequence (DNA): TGTGCCAGCAGCCAACTGGGCTACGAGCAGTACTTC.

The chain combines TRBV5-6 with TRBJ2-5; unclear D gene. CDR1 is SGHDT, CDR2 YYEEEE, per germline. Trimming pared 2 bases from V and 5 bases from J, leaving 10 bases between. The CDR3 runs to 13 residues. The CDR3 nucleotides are TGTGCCAGCAGCTTAAGGCCTGGGGAGACCCAGTACTTC. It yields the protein CASSLRPGETQYF. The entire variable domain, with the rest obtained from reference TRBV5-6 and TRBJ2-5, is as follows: DAGVTQSPTHLIKTRGQQVTLRCSPKSGHDTVSWYQQALGQGPQFIFQYYEEEERQRGNFPDRFSGHQFPNYSSELNVNALLLGDSALYLCASSLRPGETQYFGPGTRLLVL.

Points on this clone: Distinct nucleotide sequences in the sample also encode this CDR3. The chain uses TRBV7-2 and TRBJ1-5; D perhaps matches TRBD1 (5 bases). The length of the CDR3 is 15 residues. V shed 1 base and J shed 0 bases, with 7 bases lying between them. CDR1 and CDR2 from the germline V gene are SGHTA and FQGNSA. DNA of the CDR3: TGTGCCAGCAGCTTAGGACAGCTTAGCAATCAGCCCCAGCATTTT. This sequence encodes CASSLGQLSNQPQHF.

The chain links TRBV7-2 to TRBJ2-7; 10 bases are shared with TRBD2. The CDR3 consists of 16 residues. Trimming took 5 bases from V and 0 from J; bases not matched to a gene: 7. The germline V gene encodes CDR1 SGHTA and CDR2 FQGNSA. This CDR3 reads CASSRATSGLSYEQYF. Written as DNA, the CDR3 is TGTGCCAGCAGCCGCGCGACTAGCGGGCTCTCCTACGAGCAGTACTTC.

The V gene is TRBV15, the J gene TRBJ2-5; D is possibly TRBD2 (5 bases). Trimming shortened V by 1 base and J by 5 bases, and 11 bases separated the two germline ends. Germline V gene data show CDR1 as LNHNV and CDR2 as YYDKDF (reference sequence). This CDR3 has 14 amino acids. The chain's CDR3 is CATSRGGSTETQYF. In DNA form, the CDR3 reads TGTGCCACCAGCAGAGGAGGGAGCACCGAGACCCAGTACTTC.

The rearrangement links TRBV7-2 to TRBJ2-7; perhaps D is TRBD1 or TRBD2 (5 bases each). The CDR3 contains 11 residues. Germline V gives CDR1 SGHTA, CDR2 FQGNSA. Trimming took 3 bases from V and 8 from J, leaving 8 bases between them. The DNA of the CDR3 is TGTGCCAGCAGCTTCGGGGACCAGCAGTACTTC. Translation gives CASSFGDQQYF.

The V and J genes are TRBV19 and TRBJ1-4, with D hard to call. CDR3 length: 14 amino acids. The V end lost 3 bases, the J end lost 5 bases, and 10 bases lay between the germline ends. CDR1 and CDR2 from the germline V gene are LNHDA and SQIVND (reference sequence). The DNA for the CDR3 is TGTGCCAGTAGTATCGAGGGATACAATGAAAAACTGTTTTTT. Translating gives CASSIEGYNEKLFF. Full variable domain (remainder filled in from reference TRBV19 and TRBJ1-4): DGGITQSPKYLFRKEGQNVTLSCEQNLNHDAMYWYRQDPGQGLRLIYYSQIVNDFQKGDIAEGYSVSREKKESFPLTVTSAQKNPTAFYLCASSIEGYNEKLFFGSGTQLSVL.

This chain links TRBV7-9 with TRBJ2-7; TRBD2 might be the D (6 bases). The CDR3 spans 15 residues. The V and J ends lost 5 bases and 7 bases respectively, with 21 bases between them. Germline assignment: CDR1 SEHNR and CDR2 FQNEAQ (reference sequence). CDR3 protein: CASSPRRDSRKEQYF. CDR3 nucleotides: TGTGCCAGCAGCCCCAGACGGGACTCCCGGAAGGAGCAGTACTTC.

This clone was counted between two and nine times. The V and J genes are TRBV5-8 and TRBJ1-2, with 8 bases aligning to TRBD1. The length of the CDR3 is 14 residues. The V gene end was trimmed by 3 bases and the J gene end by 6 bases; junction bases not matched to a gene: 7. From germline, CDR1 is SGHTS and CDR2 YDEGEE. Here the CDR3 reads CASSSGQGSDGYTF. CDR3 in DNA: TGTGCCAGCAGCTCCGGACAGGGTTCAGATGGCTACACCTTC.

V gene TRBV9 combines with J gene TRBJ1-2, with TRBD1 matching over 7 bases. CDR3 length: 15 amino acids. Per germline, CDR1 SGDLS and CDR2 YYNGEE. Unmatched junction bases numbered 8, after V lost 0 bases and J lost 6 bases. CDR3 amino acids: CASSVVTGILNGYTF. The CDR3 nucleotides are TGTGCCAGCAGCGTAGTGACAGGGATTTTAAATGGCTACACCTTC.

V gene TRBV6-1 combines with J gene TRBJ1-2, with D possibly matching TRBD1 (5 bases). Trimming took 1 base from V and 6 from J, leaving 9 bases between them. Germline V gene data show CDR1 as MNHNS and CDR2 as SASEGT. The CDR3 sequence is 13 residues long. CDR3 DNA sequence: TGTGCCAGCAGTGAAGTCCAGACAGATGGCTACACCTTC. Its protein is CASSEVQTDGYTF.

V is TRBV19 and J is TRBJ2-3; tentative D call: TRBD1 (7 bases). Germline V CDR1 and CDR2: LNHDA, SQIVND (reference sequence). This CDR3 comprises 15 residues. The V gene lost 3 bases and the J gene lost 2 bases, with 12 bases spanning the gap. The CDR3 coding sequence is TGTGCCAGTAGTATGGGGGGACAGCCCACAGATACGCAGTATTTT. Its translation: CASSMGGQPTDTQYF.

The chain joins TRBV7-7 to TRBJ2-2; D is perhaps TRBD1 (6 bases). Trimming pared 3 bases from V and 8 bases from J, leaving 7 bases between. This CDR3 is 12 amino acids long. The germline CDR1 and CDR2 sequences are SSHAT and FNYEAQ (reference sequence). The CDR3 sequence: CASSFGQGELFF. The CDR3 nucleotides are TGTGCCAGCAGCTTCGGACAGGGGGAGCTGTTTTTT. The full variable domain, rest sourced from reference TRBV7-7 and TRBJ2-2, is GAGVSQSPRYKVTKRGQDVTLRCDPISSHATLYWYQQALGQGPEFLTYFNYEAQPDKSGLPSDRFSAERPEGSISTLTIQRTEQRDSAMYRCASSFGQGELFFGEGSRLTVL.

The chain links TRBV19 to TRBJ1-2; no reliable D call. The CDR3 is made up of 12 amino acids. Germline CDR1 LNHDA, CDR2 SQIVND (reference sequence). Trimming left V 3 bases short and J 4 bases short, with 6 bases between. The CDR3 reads CASSMGTYGYTF. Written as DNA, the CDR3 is TGTGCCAGTAGTATGGGAACCTATGGCTACACCTTC.

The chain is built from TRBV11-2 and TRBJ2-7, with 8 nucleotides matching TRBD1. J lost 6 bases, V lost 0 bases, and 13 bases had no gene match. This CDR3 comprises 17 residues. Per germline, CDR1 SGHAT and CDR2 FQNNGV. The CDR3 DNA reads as TGTGCCAGCAGCTTAGATCAGGTTGGGACAGGACTCATCGAGCAGTACTTC. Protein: CASSLDQVGTGLIEQYF.

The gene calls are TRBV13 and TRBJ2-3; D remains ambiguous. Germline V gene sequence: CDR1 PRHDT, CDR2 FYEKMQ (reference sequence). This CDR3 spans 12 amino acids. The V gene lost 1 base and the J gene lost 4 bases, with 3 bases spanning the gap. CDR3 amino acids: CASSLAPDTQYF. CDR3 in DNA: TGTGCCAGCAGCTTAGCCCCAGATACGCAGTATTTT.

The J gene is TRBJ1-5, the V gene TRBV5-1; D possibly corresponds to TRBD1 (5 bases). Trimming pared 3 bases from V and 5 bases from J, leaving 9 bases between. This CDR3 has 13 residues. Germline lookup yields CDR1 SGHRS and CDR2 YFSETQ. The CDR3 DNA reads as TGCGCCAGCAGCTGGGGACTCGATCAGCCCCAGCATTTT. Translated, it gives CASSWGLDQPQHF.

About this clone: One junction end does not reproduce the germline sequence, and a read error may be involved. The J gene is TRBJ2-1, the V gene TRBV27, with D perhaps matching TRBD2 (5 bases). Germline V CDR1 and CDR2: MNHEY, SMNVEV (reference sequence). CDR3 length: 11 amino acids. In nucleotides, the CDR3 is TGTGCCAGCAGTCCGGACTCCCCCCGAGTCTTC. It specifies CASSPDSPRVF.